This T cell receptor (beta chain) was recorded in a study of technical replicates of blood from a few donors (dated by TCRdb to 2016 to 2017). Inclusive of the bounding cysteine and phenylalanine, the CDR3 is 18 residues long. This entry keeps only the CDR3 DNA: 54 bases, framed from base 1. The germline V gene (reference sequence) supplies CDR1 SEHNR and CDR2 FQNEAQ. V is shortened by 3 bases, J by 0 bases, and the region joining them spans 15 bases. Notes on this clone: Its antigen target is currently unknown. Base qualities were left out, and no much larger clone turns up one base away.

The method was the immunoSEQ multiplex PCR assay. TCRdb limited this immuneACCESS table to in-frame rearrangements with V and J called. A share of clones is missing; checked studies link under half to unresolved V genes, and the rest is unexplained. The table for this sample lists around 72,000 clones; 95% to 99% of them were counted only once. Roughly 0.2% of the sample is in the top ten clones. The sample taken for sequencing was T cells isolated from PBMCs. This clonotype originated in a human donor in good health. Recombination linked TRBV7-9 to TRBJ2-6; D gene: possibly TRBD2, on 5 matching bases. The bases read TGTGCCAGCAGCTTTTTGGCGGGTAAAAGCTCTGGGGCCAACGTCCTGACTTTC. Protein translation: CASSFLAGKSSGANVLTF.